The 2 T cell receptor beta chains below all came from one sample that was sequenced in a study of tumor-infiltrating lymphocytes in localized non-small cell lung cancer. Measured with immunoSEQ multiplex PCR; TCRdb has only the in-frame clones, and not every one. The sample holds fewer than 25,000 clones, more than 75% seen once. The sequencing sample was made of lung tumor tissue. The receptors originated from a human donor with non-small cell lung cancer.

A single count supports this clone. This sequence joins TRBV7-2 and TRBJ1-2; no definite D call. CDR3 length: 15 amino acids. The V end lost 1 base, the J end lost 5 bases, and 14 bases lay between the germline ends. Germline assignment: CDR1 SGHTA and CDR2 FQGNSA. The CDR3 sequence is CASSLDPDPLYGYTF. The CDR3 DNA follows: TGTGCCAGCAGCTTAGATCCAGACCCCCTTTATGGCTACACCTTC.

The DNA of the CDR3 is TGTGCCAGCAGCTTGGCCGGCAGGGCCCAAGAGACCCAGTACTTC. This gives the protein CASSLAGRAQETQYF. The V gene is TRBV5-8, the J gene TRBJ2-5, with D maybe TRBD1 (5 bases). CDR1 and CDR2 from the germline V gene are SGHTS and YDEGEE. V was cut by 0 bases and J by 1 base, with 10 bases left in between. The CDR3 has 15 residues. The whole variable domain, filled in from reference TRBV5-8 and TRBJ2-5, reads EAGVTQSPTHLIKTRGQQATLRCSPISGHTSVYWYQQALGLGLQFLLWYDEGEERNRGNFPPRFSGRQFPNYSSELNVNALELEDSALYLCASSLAGRAQETQYFGPGTRLLVL.